The 18 T cell receptor beta chains below all came from one sample that was sequenced in a study of blood T cell repertoires in COVID-19. This table comes from immunoSEQ multiplex PCR, and its TCRdb copy is limited to in-frame clones, with some not included. This table holds 350,000 to 400,000 clones, over 75% found once. The material sequenced was PBMCs or T cells enriched from blood (not recorded which). All receptors derive from a man aged 18 to 35 who had recovered from COVID-19.

The genes are TRBV28 and TRBJ2-1; tentatively, D is TRBD1 (6 bases). Germline V gives CDR1 MDHEN, CDR2 SYDVKM. Trimming cost V 7 bases and J 8 bases, with 15 bases left between them. The CDR3 spans 13 residues. CDR3 loop: CASTEGQGYEQFF. CDR3 DNA sequence: TGTGCCAGCACTGAAGGCCAGGGGTATGAGCAGTTCTTC.

The gene calls are TRBV11-2 and TRBJ2-3, with a weak D call TRBD2 (5 bases). Trimming stripped 8 bases from V and 9 bases from J, with 15 bases between. The germline gives CDR1 SGHAT, CDR2 FQNNGV. The CDR3 loop spans 12 amino acids. For the CDR3, the DNA is TGTGCCAGCCTCGGAGGCGGGTGGACGCAGTATTTT. Translating gives CASLGGGWTQYF. Based on the CDR3 plus reference TRBV11-2 and TRBJ2-3, the full variable domain is EAGVAQSPRYKIIEKRQSVAFWCNPISGHATLYWYQQILGQGPKLLIQFQNNGVVDDSQLPKDRFSAERLKGVDSTLKIQPAKLEDSAVYLCASLGGGWTQYFGPGTRLTVL.

Regarding this clone: The same CDR3 arises from other DNA sequences in this sample as well. J is TRBJ2-2 and V is TRBV24-1; D is unresolved. This CDR3 spans 14 amino acids. V lost 6 bases and J 5 bases, leaving 12 bases between the germline ends. The germline V gene encodes CDR1 KGHDR and CDR2 SFDVKD. The CDR3 DNA reads as TGTGCCACCAGTTCGCCCAGAGGAACCGGGGAGCTGTTTTTT. Its protein is CATSSPRGTGELFF.

This chain joins TRBV6-5 and TRBJ2-1; 9 positions match TRBD2. V shed 6 bases, J shed 2 bases, and the junction held 5 bases outside the gene matches. Germline values: CDR1 MNHEY, CDR2 SVGAGI. This CDR3 region has 15 residues. CDR3 bases: TGTGCCAGCAGCTCCGGGACTAGCCCCTACAATGAGCAGTTCTTC. Protein sequence: CASSSGTSPYNEQFF.

The chain joins TRBV7-8 to TRBJ1-4; no firm D call. The germline V gene encodes CDR1 SGHVS and CDR2 FQNEAQ. This CDR3 is 19 amino acids long. V dropped 4 bases and J dropped 0 bases, with 21 bases sitting between them. CDR3 sequence reads: CASSSWALFSETTNEKLFF. CDR3 sequence (DNA): TGTGCCAGCAGCTCATGGGCCCTATTTTCAGAGACAACTAATGAAAAACTGTTTTTT.

The CDR3 DNA reads as TGTGCCAGCAGCGCGGGACCTGGTGGCTACGAGCAGTACTTC. It is translated as CASSAGPGGYEQYF. The chain joins TRBV13 to TRBJ2-7; D possibly corresponds to TRBD2 (6 bases). This CDR3 spans 14 amino acids. CDR1 and CDR2 (germline): PRHDT, FYEKMQ (reference sequence). The V and J ends lost 5 bases and 3 bases respectively, with 14 bases between them. Full variable domain (missing parts from reference TRBV13 and TRBJ2-7): AAGVIQSPRHLIKEKRETATLKCYPIPRHDTVYWYQQGPGQDPQFLISFYEKMQSDKGSIPDRFSAQQFSDYHSELNMSSLELGDSALYFCASSAGPGGYEQYFGPGTRLTVT.

Points on this clone: Relative to the germline gene, one junction end is altered; a read error may explain this. The rearrangement uses TRBV30 and TRBJ1-2; tentative D call: TRBD1 (6 bases). The CDR3 spans 13 residues. In germline, CDR1 is GTSNPN, CDR2 SVGIG (reference sequence). CDR3 in amino acids: CAWSYSARGSHVF. The CDR3, as DNA: TGTGCCTGGAGTTATTCAGCGAGGGGGAGTCATGTTTTC.

The table lists this clone with a count of one. The rearrangement uses TRBV18 and TRBJ2-3; weak D call: TRBD1 (5 bases). Trimming removed 3 bases at V and 6 bases at J, with 10 bases between. Germline V lookup: CDR1 KGHSH, CDR2 LQKENI. The CDR3 length is 13 residues. CDR3 nucleotide sequence: TGTGCCAGCTCACCTCCGTCAGGGGATACGCAGTATTTT. It yields the protein CASSPPSGDTQYF. The full variable domain, its missing parts supplied by reference TRBV18 and TRBJ2-3, is NAGVMQNPRHLVRRRGQEARLRCSPMKGHSHVYWYRQLPEEGLKFMVYLQKENIIDESGMPKERFSAEFPKEGPSILRIQQVVRGDSAAYFCASSPPSGDTQYFGPGTRLTVL.

Only one count was recorded for this clone. V usage is TRBV14 and J usage is TRBJ2-7; no firm D call. The CDR3 runs 12 residues. Germline V gives CDR1 SGHDN, CDR2 FVKESK. V was clipped by 6 bases and J by 0 bases, with 6 bases between them. The CDR3 region has the DNA TGTGCCAGCAGGGGCGCCTCCTACGAGCAGTACTTC. Its protein product is CASRGASYEQYF.

This chain uses TRBV5-6 with TRBJ1-1, with 10 bases aligning to TRBD1. The CDR3 has 14 residues. The V gene's germline CDR1 is SGHDT and CDR2 YYEEEE. The V and J ends lost 4 bases and 3 bases, in that order; junction bases with no gene match: 3. The CDR3 region has the DNA TGTGCCAGCAGCAACGGACAGGGGGACACTGAAGCTTTCTTT. This sequence encodes CASSNGQGDTEAFF.

This chain connects TRBV11-3 to TRBJ2-7; TRBD1 aligns across 10 bases. The germline CDR1 and CDR2 sequences are SGHNT and YENEEA. This CDR3 region has 16 residues. The trim removed 5 bases at V and 3 bases at J, leaving 10 bases unmatched. CDR3 coding DNA: TGTGCCAGCAGCCCGGGGACAGGGGATTTTGTCTACGAGCAGTACTTC. Amino acid sequence: CASSPGTGDFVYEQYF.

This clone was found once. The CDR3 DNA is TGTGCCAGCAGAGCAGGGGGCCCGGAGCAGTTCTTC. Translation: CASRAGGPEQFF. The rearrangement links TRBV6-6 to TRBJ2-1; 8 bases agree with TRBD1. The CDR3 consists of 12 residues. CDR1 is MNHNY and CDR2 is SVGAGI in the germline V gene (reference sequence). V lost 6 bases to trimming and J lost 10 bases; unmatched junction nucleotides: 5.

This clone was detected only once. V usage is TRBV5-8 and J usage is TRBJ2-5; D is perhaps TRBD2 (6 bases). Trimming removed 0 bases at V and 5 bases at J, with 11 bases between. The CDR3 runs to 14 residues. Germline lookup yields CDR1 SGHTS and CDR2 YDEGEE. DNA of the CDR3: TGTGCCAGCAGCTTGGCTGGGGGGACGGAGACCCAGTACTTC. As protein: CASSLAGGTETQYF.

V gene TRBV19 combines with J gene TRBJ2-7, with 8 bases lining up with TRBD1. The CDR3 is 16 residues long. The junction had 6 bases not matched to a gene; V was cut back by 2 bases and J by 0 bases. Looked up from germline, CDR1 is LNHDA and CDR2 is SQIVND (reference sequence). DNA of the CDR3: TGTGCCAGTAGTATAATCGGACAGGGCAGCTCCTACGAGCAGTACTTC. It yields the protein CASSIIGQGSSYEQYF.

The rearrangement joins TRBV5-1 to TRBJ1-5; no firm D call. The CDR3 extends over 13 amino acids. Germline assignment: CDR1 SGHRS and CDR2 YFSETQ. V lost 2 bases and J 5 bases, leaving 8 bases between the germline ends. Written as DNA, the CDR3 is TGCGCCAGCAGCTTAGGGAGGGATCAGCCCCAGCATTTT. Translation: CASSLGRDQPQHF. The variable domain in full, with the rest retrieved from reference TRBV5-1 and TRBJ1-5, is KAGVTQTPRYLIKTRGQQVTLSCSPISGHRSVSWYQQTPGQGLQFLFEYFSETQRNKGNFPGRFSGRQFSNSRSEMNVSTLELGDSALYLCASSLGRDQPQHFGDGTRLSIL.

The chain joins TRBV30 to TRBJ2-7; 7 bases match TRBD1. The V segment lost 3 bases and the J segment 0 bases; nucleotides outside the gene matches: 2. Germline assignment: CDR1 GTSNPN and CDR2 SVGIG (reference sequence). This CDR3 has 13 residues. The CDR3 coding sequence is TGTGCCTGGAGAGGGGACAGCTCCTACGAGCAGTACTTC. Its translation: CAWRGDSSYEQYF.

The genes are TRBV5-1 and TRBJ1-2; TRBD1 is a possible D gene (5 bases). From germline, CDR1 is SGHRS and CDR2 YFSETQ. The V end lost 4 bases, the J end lost 1 base, and 14 bases lay between the germline ends. There are 15 residues in the CDR3. Here the CDR3 DNA reads TGCGCCAGCAGCCCGGCGGCAGGGAATAACTATGGCTACACCTTC. Translation gives CASSPAAGNNYGYTF.

The chain combines TRBV12-5 with TRBJ2-2; maybe TRBD1 (6 bases). CDR1 LGHNT and CDR2 FRNRAP come from the germline V gene. The CDR3 contains 17 residues. Trimming took off 1 base at V and 3 bases at J, with 15 bases between the two ends. CDR3 amino acids: CASGLGVGSGDTGELFF. The CDR3 DNA follows: TGTGCTAGTGGTTTGGGGGTTGGTTCAGGGGACACCGGGGAGCTGTTTTTT.